This T cell receptor beta chain was recovered during a study of neoadjuvant nivolumab and ipilimumab in lung cancer. V was cut by 3 bases and J by 4 bases, with 11 bases left in between. The CDR3 is 14 residues long. Germline CDR1 reads MNHEY; CDR2 reads SMNVEV (reference sequence). TCRdb's copy holds only in-frame clones and misses some; the assay was immunoSEQ multiplex PCR. This sample has approximately 23,000 clones, with under 90% found just once. Study results and caveats: Blood richness before therapy tracked richness in tumors resected after neoadjuvant therapy. Pathologic regression was not significantly tied to TCR clonality.

On this clone: Its antigen is unidentified.

V is TRBV27 and J is TRBJ2-3; perhaps TRBD2 as D (5 bases). The input for sequencing was peripheral blood, taken before neoadjuvant nivolumab, alone or with ipilimumab. The sequence was obtained from an adult with non-small cell lung cancer. The CDR3 sequence: CASSFAEAADTQYF. CDR3 DNA: TGTGCCAGCAGTTTCGCAGAAGCGGCAGATACGCAGTATTTT.